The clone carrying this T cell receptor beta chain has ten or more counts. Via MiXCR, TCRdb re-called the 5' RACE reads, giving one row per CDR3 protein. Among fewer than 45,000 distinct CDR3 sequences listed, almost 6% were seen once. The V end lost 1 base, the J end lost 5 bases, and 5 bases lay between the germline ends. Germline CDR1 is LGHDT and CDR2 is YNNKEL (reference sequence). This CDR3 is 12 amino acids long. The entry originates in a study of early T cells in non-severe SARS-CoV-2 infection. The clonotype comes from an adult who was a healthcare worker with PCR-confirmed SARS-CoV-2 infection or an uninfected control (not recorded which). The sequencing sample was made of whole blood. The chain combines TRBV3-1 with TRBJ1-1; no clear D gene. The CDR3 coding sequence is TGTGCCAGCAGCCAAGGGGGTACTGAAGCTTTCTTT. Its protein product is CASSQGGTEAFF.